This T cell receptor (beta chain) was identified in a study of T cells in Graves' hyperthyroidism and ophthalmopathy. Study-level results: Ophthalmopathy was distinguished from stable hyperthyroidism by 13 V-J signatures.

Amplification yielded TCR beta CDR3 regions, with RNA transcripts as the source. The study used the HTBI primer set for a first-round RT-PCR of the TCR CDR3. TCRdb recomputed calls from the multiplex PCR reads with MiXCR, one row per CDR3 protein. The data contain roughly 560,000 distinct CDR3 sequences, around 15% of them seen just once; the ten biggest clones take up over 3.5%. Worth noting for this clonotype: Its antigen is currently unknown.

The study included ophthalmopathy patients with Clinical Activity Score at least 3, NOSPECS grade at least 4 and duration under 3 months. This CDR3 comprises 16 residues. V was trimmed by 0 bases and J by 3 bases, leaving 14 bases between them. Germline CDR1 and CDR2: MGHRA and YSYEKL. The chain couples TRBV4-1 to TRBJ2-5; D perhaps matches TRBD2 (5 bases). Source material: blood. The TCR was taken from a woman aged 40 to 50 with Graves' ophthalmopathy. CDR3 sequence reads: CASSQESFDYKETQYF. CDR3 DNA sequence: TGCGCCAGCAGCCAAGAATCGTTCGACTACAAAGAGACCCAGTACTTC.